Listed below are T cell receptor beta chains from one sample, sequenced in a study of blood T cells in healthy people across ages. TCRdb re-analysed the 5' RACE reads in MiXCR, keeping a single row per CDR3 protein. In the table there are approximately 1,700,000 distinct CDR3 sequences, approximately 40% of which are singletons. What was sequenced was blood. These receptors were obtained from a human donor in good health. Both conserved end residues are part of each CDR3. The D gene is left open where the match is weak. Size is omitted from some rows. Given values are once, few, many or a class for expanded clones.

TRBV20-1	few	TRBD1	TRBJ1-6	TGCAGTGCTAGAGATGTGGGGACAGGGGGCCCCGGGTCCTATAATTCACCCCTCCACTTT	CSARDVGTGGPGSYNSPLHF
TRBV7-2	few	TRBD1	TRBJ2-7	TGTGCCAGCAGCTTGGGACAGGGATTGTACTACGAGCAGTACTTC	CASSLGQGLYYEQYF
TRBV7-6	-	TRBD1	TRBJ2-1	TGTGCCAGCAGCCAGCCAACAGGGGGGATTTCCTACAATGAGCGGTTCTTC	CASSQPTGGISYNERFF
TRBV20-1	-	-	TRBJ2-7	TGCAGTGCTAGGCCGCAGGGAATATCGTACGAGCAGTGCTTC	CSARPQGISYEQCF
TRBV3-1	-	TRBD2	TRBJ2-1	TGTGCCAGCAGCCAATACGATAGCGGGGGATACAATGAGCAGTTCTTC	CASSQYDSGGYNEQFF
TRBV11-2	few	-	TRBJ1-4	TGTGCCAGCAGCCAAAGATGGGAAAAACTGTTTTTT	CASSQRWEKLFF
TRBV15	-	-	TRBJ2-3	TGTGCCACCAGCAGGGACAGATTGAGCACAGATATGCAGTATTTT	CATSRDRLSTDMQYF
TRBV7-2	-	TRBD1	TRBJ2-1	TGTGCCAGCATCCCCCTGGACAGGCTAAGGGAGCAGTTCTTC	CASIPLDRLREQFF
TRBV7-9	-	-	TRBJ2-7	TGTGCCAGCAGCTTAGGTCCAGGGGAAGGATCCTACGAGCAGTACTTC	CASSLGPGEGSYEQYF
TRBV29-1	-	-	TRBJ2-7	-	CSVGGGTVIYERYF
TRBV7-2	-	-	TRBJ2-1	TGTGCCAGCAGTCCAAGCGCGAGCTCCTACAATGAGCAGTTCTTC	CASSPSASSYNEQFF
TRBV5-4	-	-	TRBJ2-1	TGTGCCAGCAGACTTCAGGGAAGCAATGAGCAGTTCTTC	CASRLQGSNEQFF
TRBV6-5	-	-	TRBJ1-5	TGTGCCAGCAGTTACTTTCAGGGGAACCAGCCCCAGCATTTT	CASSYFQGNQPQHF
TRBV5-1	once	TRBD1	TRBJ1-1	TGCGCCAGCAGCTCGGGACAGGGGGCGAGTTTTGTTGAAGCTTTCTTT	CASSSGQGASFVEAFF
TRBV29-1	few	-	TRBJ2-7	TGCAGCGTTGAGGCACGCTCCTACAATGAGCAGTACTTC	CSVEARSYNEQYF
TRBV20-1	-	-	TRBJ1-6	TGCAGTGCTCTTTCACCGGGACGGCTAAATTCACCCCTCCACTTT	CSALSPGRLNSPLHF
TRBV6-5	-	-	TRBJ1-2	TGTGCCAGCAGTACGCACGAGCCCGGTGACTATGGCTACACCTTC	CASSTHEPGDYGYTF
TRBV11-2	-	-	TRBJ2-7	TGTGCCAGCAGCTTAGTCGCGGCGGCAGGACGGTACTTC	CASSLVAAAGRYF
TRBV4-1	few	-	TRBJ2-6	TGCGCCAGCAGCCAAGAAGGTTTTTACAGCGTTGGGGCCAACGTCCTGACTTTC	CASSQEGFYSVGANVLTF
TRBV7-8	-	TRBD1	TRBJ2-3	TGTGCCAGCAGAAAGACAGGGTTGGGCAGGAATACAGATACGCAGTATTTT	CASRKTGLGRNTDTQYF
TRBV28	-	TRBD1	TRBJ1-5	TGTGCCAGCAGTCTTACAGGGGAAGTAAGGCCCCAGCATTTT	CASSLTGEVRPQHF
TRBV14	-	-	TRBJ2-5	TGTGCCAGCAGCCAAATTGTTGAGACCCAGTACTTC	CASSQIVETQYF
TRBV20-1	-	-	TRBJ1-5	TGCAGTGCTAGAGTTGTCATTGGGGGCAATCAGCCCCAGCATTTT	CSARVVIGGNQPQHF
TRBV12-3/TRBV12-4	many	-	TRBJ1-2	TGTGCCAGCGTGAAACAGGGTTACTACACCTTC	CASVKQGYYTF
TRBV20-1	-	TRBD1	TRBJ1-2	TGCAGTGCTGGTTTGACAGGGGGCGACCATGGCTACACCTTC	CSAGLTGGDHGYTF
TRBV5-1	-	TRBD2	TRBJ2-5	TGCGCCAGCAGCTCCTCGACTAGCCCGGAGACCCAGTACTTC	CASSSSTSPETQYF
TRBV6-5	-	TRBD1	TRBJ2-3	TGTGCCAGCAGACCTAACAGGGGGAGGAGCACAGATACGCAGTATTTT	CASRPNRGRSTDTQYF
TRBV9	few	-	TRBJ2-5	TGTGCCAGCAGCGTAGGACTCATAGACAGACAAGAGACCCAGTACTTC	CASSVGLIDRQETQYF
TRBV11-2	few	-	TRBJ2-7	TGTGCCAGCCGTGATGGGGGACGGGGGACGGAGCAGTACTTC	CASRDGGRGTEQYF
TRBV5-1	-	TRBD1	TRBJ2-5	TGTGCCAGCAGTTCGGGACAGGCCCAAGAGACCCAGTACTTC	CASSSGQAQETQYF
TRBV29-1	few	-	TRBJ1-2	TGCAGCGTTGCTACGGGGGGCTGGGATGGCTACACCTTC	CSVATGGWDGYTF
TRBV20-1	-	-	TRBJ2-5	TGCAGTGCTAGACACCTACAAGAGACCCAGTACTTC	CSARHLQETQYF
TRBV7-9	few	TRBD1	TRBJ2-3	TGTGCCAGCAGCTTAGGGTTTGGACAGGGCAACACAGATACGCAGTATTTT	CASSLGFGQGNTDTQYF
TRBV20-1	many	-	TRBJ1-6	TGCAGTGCTAGAGACTACAGGGATGGAGGTTATTCACCCCTCCACTTT	CSARDYRDGGYSPLHF
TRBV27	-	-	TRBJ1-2	TGTGCCAGCAGTTGGTCCCCGTCGGGAGGCTACACCTTC	CASSWSPSGGYTF
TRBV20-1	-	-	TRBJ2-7	TGCAGTGCCAATTACGGCCCACAGGGTACAAGGGAGCAGTACTTC	CSANYGPQGTREQYF
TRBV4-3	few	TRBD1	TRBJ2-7	TGCGCCAGCAGCCAGGACAGGGGGCCCCAATCCGAGCAGTACTTC	CASSQDRGPQSEQYF
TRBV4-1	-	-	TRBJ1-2	TGCGCCAGCGCAGGGAGATGGGGCTACACCTTC	CASAGRWGYTF
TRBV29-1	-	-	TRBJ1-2	TGCAGCGTTGAAGTAACCCCCGACGGTGGCTACACCTTC	CSVEVTPDGGYTF
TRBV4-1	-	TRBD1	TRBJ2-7	TGCGCCAGCAGCCAAGGGGGACAGGTCGGAGCTTACGAGCAGTACTTC	CASSQGGQVGAYEQYF
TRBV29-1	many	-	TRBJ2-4	TGCAGCTTCAAGCACGGGACATTGGGCATTCAGTACTTC	CSFKHGTLGIQYF
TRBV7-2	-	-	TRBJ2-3	TGTGCCAGCAGCGCTCAATTTGCAGATACGCAGTATTTT	CASSAQFADTQYF
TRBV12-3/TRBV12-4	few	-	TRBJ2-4	TGTGCCAGCAGGGGTTGGGGCAAAAACATTCAGTACTTC	CASRGWGKNIQYF
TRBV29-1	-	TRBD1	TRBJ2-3	TGCAGCGTCGGGACAGGGCTCCGGTGGGGCTTTGCAGATACGCAGTATTTT	CSVGTGLRWGFADTQYF
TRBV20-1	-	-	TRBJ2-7	TGCAGTGCTAGAGATCGACACGGGATAGGGCAGTACTTC	CSARDRHGIGQYF
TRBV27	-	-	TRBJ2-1	TGTGCCAGCAGTTTTACTAGAGGACTAAATAAGCAGTTCTTC	CASSFTRGLNKQFF
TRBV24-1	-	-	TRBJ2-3	TGTGCCACCAGTGATTTGGCGGTGAGCACAGATACGCAGTATTTT	CATSDLAVSTDTQYF
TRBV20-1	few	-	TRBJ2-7	TGCAGTGCTAGAGCTACCTACGAGCAGTACTTC	CSARATYEQYF
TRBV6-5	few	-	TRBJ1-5	TGTGCCAGCAGCACCGGGACGTTTGGGCCCCAGCATTTT	CASSTGTFGPQHF
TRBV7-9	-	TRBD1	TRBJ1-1	TGTGCCAGCAGCTTTAGCTTCTCCGGGACAGGGGGCTATGGTTTCTTT	CASSFSFSGTGGYGFF
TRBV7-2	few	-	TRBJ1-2	TGTGCCAGCAGCTTAGTTGGGGGGGACGGTGGCTACACCTTC	CASSLVGGDGGYTF
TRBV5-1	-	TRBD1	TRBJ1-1	TGCGCCAGCAGCCCAAGGACAGGGGGCGCGGGGACTGAAGCTTTCTTT	CASSPRTGGAGTEAFF
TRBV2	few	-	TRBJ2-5	TGTGCCAGCAGCTTCGTGGTGGAGACCCAGTACTTC	CASSFVVETQYF
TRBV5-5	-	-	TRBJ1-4	TGTGCCAGCAGCTTGGATTTGGCAGGGGAAAAACTGTTTTTT	CASSLDLAGEKLFF